The following is a T cell receptor beta chain sequence with its context. The antigen remains unidentified. This record comes from a study of cytomegalovirus exposure and HLA in healthy donors. Whole-study findings and limits: Several of the most significant clusters appeared, in a later analysis, to be linked to common viral pathogens. A prior analysis recorded that most TCR beta V segments were productive about 90% or about 30% of the time.

Trimming cost V 6 bases and J 7 bases, with 7 bases left between them. The CDR3 sequence is 12 residues long. CDR1 is SGHTA, CDR2 FQGNSA, per germline. PCR employed 60 Vbeta and 13 Jbeta primers. Produced via immunoSEQ multiplex PCR; TCRdb's table is partial and in-frame only. The data show some 150,000 clones, approximately 9% seen once. The chain joins TRBV7-2 to TRBJ1-6; D might be TRBD1 (6 bases). The source material was PBMCs. The receptor was derived from a male donor in good health and CMV-seronegative. Written as DNA, the CDR3 is TGTGCCAGCAGTACAGGGAATTCACCCCTCCACTTT. This codes for CASSTGNSPLHF.